One and the same sample provided the 13 T cell receptor beta chains below, sequenced in a study of cytomegalovirus exposure and HLA in healthy donors. PCR used 60 Vbeta primers and 13 Jbeta primers. Assay: immunoSEQ multiplex PCR; the TCRdb copy retains only in-frame clones and omits some. Here the sample spans some 160,000 clones, just over 75% being singletons. The sequenced sample was PBMCs. These receptor sequences come from a man between 35 and 55 years old in good health and CMV-seronegative.

The V gene is TRBV6-1, the J gene TRBJ1-4, with 7 nucleotides matching TRBD1. Looked up from germline, CDR1 is MNHNS and CDR2 is SASEGT. The CDR3 has 14 residues. Germline trimming cut 5 bases from V and 10 bases from J; bases unmatched to any gene: 10. In nucleotides, the CDR3 is TGTGCCAGCAGTCTGGGGCAGGGGGTGGGAAAACTGTTTTTT. It codes for CASSLGQGVGKLFF.

V usage is TRBV2 and J usage is TRBJ1-2; D possibly corresponds to TRBD1 (6 bases). Germline-derived CDR1 and CDR2 are SNHLY and FYNNEI. Trimming took off 6 bases at V and 2 bases at J, with 10 bases between the two ends. This CDR3 is built from 13 residues. The CDR3 coding sequence is TGTGCCAGCAGCGGAGGACAGAACTATGGCTACACCTTC. As protein: CASSGGQNYGYTF.

This chain connects TRBV7-9 to TRBJ2-7; 10 bases are a match to TRBD1. CDR3 size: 18 residues. V gave up 4 bases and J gave up 3 bases; unmatched junction bases: 15. Germline lookup yields CDR1 SEHNR and CDR2 FQNEAQ (reference sequence). CDR3 amino acids: CASSWDRGSLVVIYEQYF. CDR3 sequence (DNA): TGTGCCAGCAGCTGGGACAGGGGTTCCCTTGTTGTCATCTACGAGCAGTACTTC.

This clone appeared a single time. V usage is TRBV27 and J usage is TRBJ1-2; no firm D call. Germline CDR1 and CDR2: MNHEY and SMNVEV (reference sequence). Trimming pared 3 bases from V and 2 bases from J, leaving 13 bases between. The length of the CDR3 is 15 residues. CDR3 residues: CASSFGGRPNYGYTF. CDR3 DNA sequence: TGTGCCAGCAGTTTTGGAGGGCGCCCCAACTATGGCTACACCTTC.

The rearrangement links TRBV9 to TRBJ1-3; D not resolved. Germline CDR1 and CDR2: SGDLS and YYNGEE. CDR3 length: 14 amino acids. With 0 bases removed from V and 3 bases from J, the gap between germline ends came to 7 bases. CDR3 nucleotides: TGTGCCAGCAGCGTAGTGGGGAGTGGAAACACCATATATTTT. Residues: CASSVVGSGNTIYF.

This sequence joins TRBV6-1 and TRBJ2-3; D unclear. The CDR3 sequence is 16 residues long. Germline V gene sequence: CDR1 MNHNS, CDR2 SASEGT. Trimming stripped 3 bases from V and 4 bases from J, with 17 bases between. DNA of the CDR3: TGTGCCAGCAGTGAGCTAAGCCCGGTCCTTCCAGATACGCAGTATTTT. Residues: CASSELSPVLPDTQYF.

This clone was picked up a small number of times. This chain joins TRBV18 and TRBJ2-3, with D tentatively TRBD2 (5 bases). CDR3 length: 14 amino acids. Trimming removed 1 base at V and 6 bases at J, with 11 bases between. The germline V gene encodes CDR1 KGHSH and CDR2 LQKENI. The CDR3 bases are TGTGCCAGCTCACCACTCGGGGAAGGGGATACGCAGTATTTT. It codes for CASSPLGEGDTQYF.

V usage is TRBV29-1 and J usage is TRBJ2-3, with TRBD1 identical over 7 bases. This CDR3 is 16 amino acids long. Germline CDR1 SQVTM, CDR2 ANQGSEA. The trim removed 6 bases at V and 0 bases at J, leaving 12 bases unmatched. The CDR3 coding sequence is TGCAGCGTCGATACTAACAGGGGAGTGAGCACAGATACGCAGTATTTT. Residues: CSVDTNRGVSTDTQYF.

This sequence joins TRBV28 and TRBJ2-7; D remains unclear. The CDR3 is 13 residues long. Trimming removed 10 bases at V and 0 bases at J, with 13 bases between. The germline CDR1 and CDR2 sequences are MDHEN and SYDVKM. Here the CDR3 DNA reads TGTGCCATCCAGCGACGGAACTCCTACGAGCAGTACTTC. This sequence encodes CAIQRRNSYEQYF.

V and J are TRBV5-3 and TRBJ1-5; 9 bases map to TRBD1. TRBV5-3 is assigned to the ORF class and has an uncertain function. V lost 3 bases, J lost 12 bases, and 10 bases stayed unmatched. The CDR3 sequence is 14 residues long. The CDR3 loop reads CARSSRQGGLGQHF. The CDR3 DNA reads as TGTGCCAGAAGCTCCAGACAGGGGGGATTGGGCCAGCATTTT.

The chain links TRBV7-3 to TRBJ2-3; 7 bases are shared with TRBD2. The germline V gene encodes CDR1 SGHTA and CDR2 FQGTGA. The trim removed 3 bases at V and 0 bases at J, leaving 6 bases unmatched. The CDR3 has 16 residues. This chain's CDR3 is CASSFGASGSTDTQYF. The CDR3 nucleotides are TGTGCCAGCAGCTTCGGGGCTAGCGGAAGCACAGATACGCAGTATTTT.

V is TRBV2 and J is TRBJ2-7; 9 nucleotides match TRBD2. With V trimmed by 8 bases and J by 0 bases, 11 bases remained unmatched. The CDR3 runs to 16 residues. The germline gives CDR1 SNHLY, CDR2 FYNNEI. The CDR3 loop is CASAPHSGSISYEQYF. The DNA for the CDR3 is TGTGCCAGCGCCCCTCATAGCGGGAGTATCTCCTACGAGCAGTACTTC.

About this clone itself: At one end, the junction sequence differs from germline, possibly due to a read error. V and J are TRBV28 and TRBJ1-3; unclear D gene. In germline, CDR1 is MDHEN, CDR2 SYDVKM. CDR3 size: 16 residues. The CDR3 sequence: CVSSFSVGLRGNTIYF. The CDR3, as DNA: TGTGTCAGCAGTTTTTCGGTCGGTCTAAGAGGAAACACCATATATTTT.